The sequence of this T cell receptor beta chain was determined in a study of blood T cells in healthy people across ages. Next came a second PCR, run for about 6 to 12 cycles, which used a sample-barcoded 5' primer along with a J-beta primer mix. Each cDNA molecule received a tag from a template-switch adaptor that had 12 random nucleotides. A single record per CDR3 protein comes from TCRdb applying MiXCR to the 5' RACE reads. The table has fewer than 900,000 distinct CDR3 sequences, roughly 50% seen once. CDR3 length: 15 amino acids. Losses at the gene ends were 4 bases for V and 6 bases for J; bases not matched to a gene: 7. Germline-derived CDR1 and CDR2 are LGHNA and YNFKEQ. Peripheral blood from each donor was collected in a volume of approximately 10 milliliters.

Input material: blood. This sequence originates from a woman between 55 and 75 years old in good health. The chain carries TRBV4-2 and TRBJ2-2; 8 bases are shared with TRBD2. The chain's CDR3 is CASSPSGLVPGELFF. The CDR3 DNA follows: TGTGCCAGCAGCCCTAGCGGGTTGGTACCCGGGGAGCTGTTTTTT.